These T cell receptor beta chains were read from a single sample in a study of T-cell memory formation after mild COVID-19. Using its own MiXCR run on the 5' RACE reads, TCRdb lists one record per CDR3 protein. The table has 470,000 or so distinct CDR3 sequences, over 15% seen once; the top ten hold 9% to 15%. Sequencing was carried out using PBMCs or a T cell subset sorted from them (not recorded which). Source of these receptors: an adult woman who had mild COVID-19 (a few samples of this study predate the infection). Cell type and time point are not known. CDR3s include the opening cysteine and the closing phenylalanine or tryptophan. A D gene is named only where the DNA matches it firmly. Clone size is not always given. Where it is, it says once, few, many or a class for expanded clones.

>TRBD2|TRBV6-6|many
CASSGGLAGGPFPNEQYF
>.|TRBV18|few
CASSPPIGVYEQYF
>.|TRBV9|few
CASSVVGNYGYTF
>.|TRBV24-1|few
CATSGHSFSYGYTF
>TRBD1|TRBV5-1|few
CASSLAGQGAITGELFF
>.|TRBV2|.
CASISPSYNEQFF
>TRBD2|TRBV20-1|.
CSAPARSVLAGTYEQYF
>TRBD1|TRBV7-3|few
CASSLGQGLVGDTQYF
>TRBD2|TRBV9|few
CASSVTSGLTDTQYF
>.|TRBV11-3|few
CASSLDWDPTYEQYF
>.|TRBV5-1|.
CASSLESGTALSLHF
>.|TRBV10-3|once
CAISDRGRETQYF
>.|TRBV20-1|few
CSAPLSSSYEQYF
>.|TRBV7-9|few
CASSPRQKGSHTQYF
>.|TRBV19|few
CASSMGGSEQYF
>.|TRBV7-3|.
CASSSGPLSSNEQFF
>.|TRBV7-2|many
CASSPMTRGFQETQYF
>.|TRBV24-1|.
CATSAAGGPYEQYF
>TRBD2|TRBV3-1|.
CASSQDPGGLAGTDTQYF
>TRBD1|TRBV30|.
CAWSRTGGYTF
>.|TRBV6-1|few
CASSASAAYGYTF
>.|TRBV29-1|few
CSVEDTQYF
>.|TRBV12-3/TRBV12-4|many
CASSLSSSGSETQYF
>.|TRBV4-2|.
CASSQKGDYGYTF
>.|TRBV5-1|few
CASSSGRPIGYTF
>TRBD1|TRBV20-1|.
CSAGNRGLNTEAFF
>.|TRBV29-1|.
CSVPTGDNTEAFF
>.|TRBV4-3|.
CASSPRGSWGETQYF
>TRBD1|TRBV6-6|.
CASSRWTGGGNTIYF
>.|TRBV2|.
CASSKRGPDTEAFF
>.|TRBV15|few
CATSRGPGDTDTQYF
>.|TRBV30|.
CAWRAQTGLYGYTF
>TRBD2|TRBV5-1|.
CATATSGNVGELFF
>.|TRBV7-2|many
CASSLPGSHEQYF
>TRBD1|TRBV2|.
CASSKDRVTGGYTF
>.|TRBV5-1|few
CASSRPLRSSSTDTQYF
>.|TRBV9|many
CASSSLYGYTF
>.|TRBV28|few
CASSLESLWNEQFF
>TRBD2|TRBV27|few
CASSLHGLAGGRNEQFF
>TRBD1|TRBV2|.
CASSAHGTEPYEQYF
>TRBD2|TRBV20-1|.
CSAKGTSGRTDTQYF
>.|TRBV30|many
CAWSPGGADTQYF
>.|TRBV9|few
CASSVDGMLDAGYTF
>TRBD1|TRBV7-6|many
CASSSFSGTGGSYEQYF
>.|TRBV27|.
CASGGDPWDTQYF